This TCR beta chain derives from a study of cytomegalovirus exposure and HLA in healthy donors. Study-wide findings and caveats: Clonal expansion was found to be greater in HLA-associated TCR beta chains than in equally common others in a later analysis.

The V and J ends lost 4 bases and 10 bases respectively, with 11 bases between them. The germline V gene has CDR1 SNHLY and CDR2 FYNNEI. This CDR3 region has 13 residues. The PCR had 60 Vbeta and 13 Jbeta primers. Clones were read by immunoSEQ multiplex PCR, and TCRdb kept only the in-frame ones, dropping some. This table has a few hundred thousand clones, roughly 80% appearing once. Points on this clone: Its antigen is not identified.

This receptor was identified in a middle-aged man in good health and CMV-seronegative. The chain has TRBV2 and TRBJ1-6; possible D gene TRBD1, 6 bases. Sequenced material: PBMCs. CDR3 sequence reads: CASSGDMGSPLHF. The CDR3 nucleotides are TGTGCCAGCAGTGGGGACATGGGATCACCCCTCCACTTT.